These T cell receptor beta chains were read from a single sample in a study of cytotoxic CD8 clonotypes in ibrutinib-treated CLL. Sequenced by immunoSEQ multiplex PCR; TCRdb stores in-frame clones only, minus some. This table holds about 140,000 clones, around 90% found once. The sequencing used PBMCs, collected after 12 months of ibrutinib treatment. These receptors were taken from a human donor with chronic lymphocytic leukemia. CDR3s include the opening cysteine and the closing phenylalanine or tryptophan. D genes are given only for firm matches. Expanded clones get a size class; other rows say once, few or many, or leave the size out.

. . TRBJ2-1 TRBV27 TGTGCCAGCAGTTCCCGCCTAACCGCGAGGGTCCATGAGCAGTTCTTC CASSSRLTARVHEQFF
. . TRBJ2-3 TRBV9 TGTGCCAGCAGCCCTCGGACTCTTTCCACAGATACGCAGTATTTT CASSPRTLSTDTQYF
. . TRBJ2-1 TRBV30 TGTGCCTGGGGCCGAAGTAAGGTCTCCTACAATGAGCAGTTCTTC CAWGRSKVSYNEQFF
TRBD1 . TRBJ1-4 TRBV27 TGTGCCAGCAGTTCGACGGGACAGGTTAATGAAAAACTGTTTTTT CASSSTGQVNEKLFF
TRBD2 . TRBJ2-7 TRBV15 TGTGCCACCAGCTACCGGACTAGCGGCGCTTACGAGCAGTACTTC CATSYRTSGAYEQYF
. . TRBJ2-5 TRBV5-4 TGTGCCAGCAGCTTCCCACCCGGGATCGAAGAGACCCAGTACTTC CASSFPPGIEETQYF
. . TRBJ1-2 TRBV2 TGTGCCAGCAGTGACCGACATGGTGACTATGGCTACACCTTC CASSDRHGDYGYTF
TRBD2 . TRBJ2-7 TRBV18 TGTGCCAGCTCACCACCGGGACTAGCTCTCGAGCAGTACTTC CASSPPGLALEQYF
. . TRBJ1-3 TRBV7-2 TGTGCCAGCAGCTTAGTATCATCGGGCGGCAGCTCTGGAAACACCATATATTTT CASSLVSSGGSSGNTIYF
. . TRBJ2-5 TRBV7-9 TGTGCCAGCAGCTTAAATATGGAGACCCAGTACTTC CASSLNMETQYF
. . TRBJ2-7 TRBV10-2 TGCGCCAGCAGTGTACAGGTATCCTACGAGCAGTACTTC CASSVQVSYEQYF
TRBD2 . TRBJ2-7 TRBV19 TGTGCCAGTAGCTCAGCGGGAGGATCCTACGAGCAGTACTTC CASSSAGGSYEQYF
TRBD1 . TRBJ1-1 TRBV18 TGTGCCAGCTCACCCTCCGGGACAGGGAACACTGAAGCTTTCTTT CASSPSGTGNTEAFF
TRBD2 once TRBJ2-7 TRBV27 TGTGCCAGCAGCTCACTAGTCAGGAGACTAGCGGGAATATCCTACGAGCAGTACTTC CASSSLVRRLAGISYEQYF
. . TRBJ1-5 TRBV2 TGTGCCGGAGGGGGTACAGGGTCAAGTCAGCCCCAGCATTTT CAGGGTGSSQPQHF
. . TRBJ2-7 TRBV10-1 TGCGCCAGCAGTGACGGGGGAAGCTCCTACGAGCAGTACTTC CASSDGGSSYEQYF
TRBD1 . TRBJ2-6 TRBV10-1 TGCGCCAGCAGCCCCGGGGCAGGGGGCGGTGGGGCCAACGTCCTGACTTTC CASSPGAGGGGANVLTF
TRBD1 . TRBJ2-1 TRBV6-6 TGTGCCAGCAGTTACTTCCGGACAGGGGGCGACAATGAGCAGTTCTTC CASSYFRTGGDNEQFF
TRBD1 . TRBJ2-7 TRBV10-3 TGTGCCATCAGTGATTCGACAGGGGCCGGCTACGAGCAGTACTTC CAISDSTGAGYEQYF
. . TRBJ2-7 TRBV6-1 TGTGCCAGCAGTGAGTCTAGCGAGCAGTACTTC CASSESSEQYF
. . TRBJ2-3 TRBV30 TGTGCCTGGAGTAACCCCCGGCGGGATAGCACAGATACGCAGTATTTT CAWSNPRRDSTDTQYF
. . TRBJ2-2 TRBV9 TGTGCCAGCAAACGGGGGAACACCGGGGAGCTGTTTTTT CASKRGNTGELFF
. . TRBJ2-7 TRBV25-1 TGTGCCAGCAGTGACCTGTACGAGCAGTACTTC CASSDLYEQYF
. once TRBJ2-3 TRBV27 TGTGCCAGCAGTCTTCGGACGACTCATGTGCAGTATTTT CASSLRTTHVQYF
. . TRBJ2-5 TRBV6-5 TGTGCCAGCAGTTACACACGGACCCTCCCGGGGGAGACCCAGTACTTC CASSYTRTLPGETQYF
. . TRBJ2-2 TRBV7-9 TGTGCCAGCAGCTTAGTCGGGCTCACCGGGGAGCTGTTTTTT CASSLVGLTGELFF
. . TRBJ2-3 TRBV7-9 TGTGCCAGCAGCTGGGGGGAAGCAGATACGCAGTATTTT CASSWGEADTQYF
. . TRBJ2-1 TRBV5-5 TGTGCCAGCAGACAGGGTACTTACAATGAGCAGTTCTTC CASRQGTYNEQFF
. . TRBJ2-1 TRBV4-3 TGCGCCAGCAGCCTCTGGATGGGCTTATACAATGAGCAGTTCTTC CASSLWMGLYNEQFF
TRBD1 . TRBJ1-2 TRBV6-5 TGTGCCAGCAGCCGGGACAGGGGACACTATGGCTACACCTTC CASSRDRGHYGYTF
. . TRBJ2-7 TRBV19 TGTGCCAGTAGTATAAAGGGCAGACACGAGCAGTACTTC CASSIKGRHEQYF
TRBD1 . TRBJ1-2 TRBV5-1 TGCGCCAGCAGTACAGGGGGGTACGACTATGGCTACACCTTC CASSTGGYDYGYTF
TRBD1 . TRBJ1-1 TRBV7-2 TGTGCCAGCAGCTTAAGGACAGGGGGCGCGGTTCAAGCTTTCTTT CASSLRTGGAVQAFF
. . TRBJ1-5 TRBV27 TGTGCCAGCAGTTTGTGGGGTCAGCCCCAGCATTTT CASSLWGQPQHF
. . TRBJ2-5 TRBV10-1 TGCGCCAGCATCCCATCGGGACCGCGGATGAAGACCCAGTACTTC CASIPSGPRMKTQYF
TRBD2 . TRBJ2-1 TRBV10-2 TGCGCCAGCAGAACTAGCGGCTACAATGAGCAGTTCTTC CASRTSGYNEQFF
. . TRBJ1-5 TRBV19 TGTGCCAGTAGTCCCATTATAGGACAGCCCCAGCATTTT CASSPIIGQPQHF
. . TRBJ2-2 TRBV28 TGTGCCAGCAGAGGGACCGCCGCGAACACCGGGGAGCTGTTTTTT CASRGTAANTGELFF
TRBD1 . TRBJ2-7 TRBV19 TGTGCCAGCAAGGGGACAGACGAGGCCTACGAGCAGTACTTC CASKGTDEAYEQYF
TRBD2 . TRBJ2-7 TRBV6-6 TGTGCCAGCACCGACGCGGGGGGTCGCGAGCAGTACTTC CASTDAGGREQYF
. . TRBJ1-1 TRBV19 TGTGCCAGTAGTATACTGAACACTGAAGCTTTCTTT CASSILNTEAFF
. . TRBJ2-3 TRBV7-8 TGTGCCAGCAGCTTATTGTCACGGCAGGGGACAGATACGCAGTATTTT CASSLLSRQGTDTQYF
. . TRBJ2-3 TRBV15 TGTGCCACCAGCAGCACCGTCGAGTACGGCACAGATACGCAGTATTTT CATSSTVEYGTDTQYF
. . TRBJ1-1 TRBV28 TGTGCCAGCAGTTTATCAGAGGGTATGGGCACTGAAGCTTTCTTT CASSLSEGMGTEAFF